Given below is one TCR beta chain in context. No cognate antigen has been identified for it. Qualities for individual bases were not recorded, and no much larger clone is one base off. This entry belongs to a study of cytomegalovirus exposure and HLA in healthy donors listed by TCRdb under 2017. Regarding the research as a whole: An earlier analysis of under 600 of the donors reported approximately 270 Gb of sequence data and some 100 million unique TCR beta sequences from around 200 million T cells. Typing coverage varied by locus: roughly 620-640 donors for A, B, C, DRB1 and DQB1; roughly 560 for DQA1; some 610 for DPA1; roughly 450 for DPB1. All discovery cohort repertoires had been generated on a single sequencing platform. A later analysis re-examined previously published TCR beta repertoires from more than 650 donors and added high-resolution HLA genotyping to investigate patterns of TCR occurrence. Roughly five DR-DQ haplotypes were handled as single units for association and clustering, since linkage in the cohort was strong. HLA typing covered class I and class II loci at four-digit resolution. The T cell repertoires of 666 subjects were profiled by immunosequencing and related to cytomegalovirus serostatus. The study was designed to test whether signatures of past pathogen exposure could be identified by cataloging public T cell receptors. Among some 400 genotyped donors of the cohort, an average of around 220,000 unique TCR beta nucleotide sequences was sequenced per donor, of which about 20% were non-productive. High-throughput TCR immunosequencing, statistical association of individual TCRs with disease status, and machine learning were combined to predict cytomegalovirus infection status. To decide whether each TCR beta V gene segment behaved as functional or pseudogenic, an earlier analysis of over 500 of the donors relied on high-throughput TCR beta sequencing. An early release covering 550 to 650 HLA-typed donors comprised 250 to 350 gigabases of sequencing data and around 80 million unique TCR sequences. In addition to the first cohort of roughly 670 subjects, a separate validation cohort of under 150 different subjects was used. Rather than using new phenotypic data, the later analysis identified candidate immune exposures from TCR beta sequences and from how often those sequences occurred across donors. A later genetic analysis used genome-wide SNP genotypes for about three fifths of the roughly 700 donors, treating that subset as a discovery cohort. Of the 398 genotyped donors, 65% to 90% fell in the genetic ancestry cluster associated with self-reported Caucasian donors. Donor age, sex, ethnicity and CMV serostatus were compiled together with the repertoire data.

Results and caveats for the whole study, not just this receptor: In this cohort, only TCR beta chains were sequenced, and detectable features were limited by the absence of alpha or paired-chain data. The study gave a list of more than 150 TCR beta chains associated with cytomegalovirus. A further reported finding was that TCR beta sequences accurately predicted the HLA-A and HLA-B alleles for most subjects in the first cohort. In a later analysis, several top co-occurrence clusters were reported to appear linked to parvovirus B19, influenza, CMV and Epstein-Barr virus. A later analysis found that TCR association rates varied across HLA loci, with DRB1 alleles showing the most associated TCRs and HLA-C alleles the fewest. Compared with equally common non-associated chains, HLA-associated TCR beta chains in a later analysis were more clonally expanded and had lower generation probabilities. A later analysis found that most CMV-associated TCR beta chains appeared HLA-restricted, with HLA associations seemingly driven largely by CMV exposure. A cluster of highly shared sequence variants was judged likely to represent a technical artifact of the sequencing pipeline. Across donors, most TCR sequences were observed very rarely, whereas some public TCRs were present in many individuals. Because HLA typing was unavailable for some donors at each locus, only the typed subset was used in association tests. The classifier was reported to diagnose cytomegalovirus status with high specificity and sensitivity in both the original cohort and the validation cohort. When HLA alleles, especially DR and DQ, strongly co-occurred, attributing TCR associations to individual alleles was difficult. Some IMGT-functional V segments, including TRBV6-2 and TRBV6-3, could not be distinguished by the 87-base-pair reads and were therefore excluded. In a later genetic analysis, fewer N-insertions in productive TCRs were reported among donors in an Asian-associated ancestry cluster than the approximately 710-donor mean. Roughly 17 rarely observed V segments, including chromosome 9 orphons, were excluded from the earlier analysis of approximately 500 of the donors because counts were too low. It was suggested by the authors that the approach could potentially be generalized to other disease states and immunological phenotypes. CMV serostatus was the only immune exposure information available for the cohort. A later genetic analysis associated a missense DCLRE1C variant with V-gene and J-gene trimming of TCR beta chains, and an independent cohort replicated the association. Roughly uniform sequencing depth across donors was assumed in presence/absence analyses, although this assumption may not hold. An earlier analysis of several hundred of the donors showed that most TCR beta V segments appeared in productive rearrangements either about 87% or about 30% of the time, which broadly matched IMGT annotations. Correlated functional status among segregating V segments might reflect linkage disequilibrium, but an unknown experimental factor could not be ruled out. Three of the identified cytomegalovirus-associated TCR beta chains were confirmed in vitro to be specific for cytomegalovirus antigens. At a false discovery rate of 0.05, a later analysis linked 16,951 TCR beta sequences to specific HLA alleles.

The junction carries 14 bases between V and J, which are trimmed by 0 bases and 14 bases respectively. There are 14 amino acids in the CDR3, from cysteine to phenylalanine inclusive. Here the CDR3 DNA is all that survives: 42 bases in frame from base 1. CDR1 SGHTA and CDR2 FQGNSA were looked up in the germline V gene. The cohort consisted of fewer than 700 healthy bone marrow donors. Cohort members were all nominally healthy when sampled, although unrecorded immune exposures were likely present. The donor was CMV seronegative and belonged to the group of 350 to 400 seronegative cohort members. Every donor gave a peripheral blood sample, and the peripheral blood mononuclear cells from that sample were used for TCR beta sequencing. The Qiagen DNeasy Blood Extraction Kit was used to extract genomic DNA from the blood cell samples. Preparation of the library involved the immunoSEQ multiplex PCR assay. A mixture of 60 forward primers for TCR Vbeta segments and 13 reverse primers for TCR Jbeta segments was used in the multiplex PCR. The CDR3 region of rearranged TCR beta genes was amplified from genomic DNA with a multiplex PCR assay. Amplified TCR beta libraries were sequenced as 87-base-pair reads on the Illumina HiSeq System. Per the authors' processing: In a later analysis, roughly 80 million unique TCR beta chains were counted across the approximately 620 repertoires, and roughly 11 million of these chains were shared by at least two donors. To remove PCR and sequencing errors, raw reads were error-corrected and collapsed into unique sequences using a nearest-neighbor algorithm that merged closely related sequences. V, D and J gene segments were assigned by aligning CDR3 sequences to IMGT reference sequences. For a sequence to be retained, a match of at least six nucleotides was required to both a V gene segment and a J gene segment. Rearrangements were called productive when the CDR3 lacked stop codons and stayed in frame with V and J; all others were non-productive. CDR3 was defined by IMGT convention, running from the second conserved V-encoded cysteine to the conserved J-encoded phenylalanine. The earlier analysis of roughly 590 of the donors excluded sequences that lacked an unambiguous match to a single V gene segment. An earlier analysis of about 600 of the donors called V segments functional above 56.7% productive rearrangements and segregating when the between-donor standard deviation exceeded 5%. To diagnose cytomegalovirus status from the catalog of TCR beta chain sequences, a statistical classification framework was built. In a later analysis, TCR nucleotide sequences were compared against IMGT/GENE-DB human TR gene sequences so that V and J genes could be assigned. In a later analysis, CDR3 sequences and most-parsimonious VDJ recombination scenarios were assigned using the TCRdist pipeline. In a later analysis, every TCR beta chain was defined by the combination of its CDR3 amino acid sequence and its V-gene family, and reads without a unique V-gene family were dropped. To address suspected cross-contamination and a sequencing artifact, a later analysis removed several hundred highly shared, low-generation-probability nucleotide sequences. In a later analysis, a clonal expansion index for each public chain was calculated from normalized within-repertoire ranks of inferred template counts. A later analysis computed generation probabilities with a VDJ recombination model fitted to out-of-frame rearrangements, and checked the results against IGoR. A later analysis scored TCR-TCR, TCR-HLA and TCR-CMV co-occurrence with hypergeometric tests, applying a repertoire-size bias correction to TCR pairs. A later analysis estimated false discovery rates by permuting HLA or CMV assignments 20 times. A later analysis grouped co-occurring TCRs with DBSCAN, adding TCRdist sequence similarity when clustering within HLA-allele-positive subsets. Co-occurrence clustering excluded repertoires with fewer than 30,000 or more than 120,000 public chains, plus five with anomalous nucleotide sharing. TCRdb mirrors the immuneACCESS table, restricted to in-frame sequences. Some clones are absent from its copies; in checked studies, under half trace to an unresolved V gene, and the reason for the others is unknown. The V and J calls and clone size come from that table; D and trimming were worked out from the DNA. This sample holds around 150,000 clones; roughly 80% were observed only once. 4% to 5% of the sample comes from the top ten.

The source is a man under 40 in good health and CMV-seronegative. Recombination joined TRBV7-2 with TRBJ1-6, with an unclear D gene assignment. The sequenced sample consisted of PBMCs. The CDR3 region: CASSLAPGAAALHF. DNA sequence: TGTGCCAGCAGCTTAGCGCCAGGAGCAGCGGCCCTCCACTTT.